The 26 T cell receptor beta chains presented below share a single source sample, sequenced in a study of control samples from healthy donors and cancer patients. Here immunoSEQ multiplex PCR was the method, and the copy in TCRdb shows in-frame clones only, minus some. This table holds about 110,000 clones, 70% to 85% found once. The sample comprised blood. These receptors originate from a man between 18 and 29 years old in good health.

The V and J genes are TRBV6-5 and TRBJ1-2; D is ambiguous. The CDR3 contains 13 residues. V lost 0 bases and J lost 5, with 7 bases in between. Germline assignment: CDR1 MNHEY and CDR2 SVGAGI. This CDR3 is CASSYSGSYGYTF. The DNA of the CDR3 is TGTGCCAGCAGTTACTCAGGCTCGTATGGCTACACCTTC.

The chain joins TRBV12-3 or TRBV12-4 to TRBJ1-4; no firm D call. This CDR3 has 11 amino acids. Trimming took off 5 bases at V and 8 bases at J, with 6 bases between the two ends. The CDR3 DNA follows: TGTGCCAGCAGTCTACGAGAAAAACTGTTTTTT. Residues: CASSLREKLFF.

The rearrangement links TRBV2 to TRBJ1-5; D not certain. Germline V lookup: CDR1 SNHLY, CDR2 FYNNEI. Trimming pared 6 bases from V and 6 bases from J, leaving 12 bases between. The CDR3 is 13 amino acids. CDR3 sequence reads: CASRARASQPQHF. CDR3 nucleotides: TGTGCCAGCAGGGCGCGGGCATCTCAGCCCCAGCATTTT.

The rearrangement joins TRBV27 to TRBJ2-1; D possibly corresponds to TRBD2 (6 bases). The CDR3 is 17 residues long. Trimming shortened V by 5 bases and J by 7 bases, and 24 bases separated the two germline ends. The germline V gene encodes CDR1 MNHEY and CDR2 SMNVEV (reference sequence). CDR3 in amino acids: CASSLLPTTGVRNEQFF. The CDR3 DNA sequence: TGTGCCAGCAGTCTACTGCCCACTACGGGGGTCCGGAATGAGCAGTTCTTC.

The V call is TRBV11-2, the J call TRBJ2-7; D ambiguous. The CDR3 covers 13 residues. V shed 1 base and J shed 0 bases, with 4 bases lying between them. The germline gives CDR1 SGHAT, CDR2 FQNNGV. CDR3 loop: CASSLGSSYEQYV. DNA of the CDR3: TGTGCCAGCAGCTTAGGGAGCTCCTACGAGCAGTACGTC.

The chain uses TRBV19 and TRBJ2-3; 11 nucleotides align to TRBD1. With V trimmed by 3 bases and J by 4 bases, 6 bases remained unmatched. CDR3 length: 16 amino acids. The germline CDR1 and CDR2 sequences are LNHDA and SQIVND (reference sequence). The CDR3 DNA follows: TGTGCCAGTAGTATCGCGCCGGGACAGGGGGCAGATACGCAGTATTTT. This sequence encodes CASSIAPGQGADTQYF. Complete variable domain (other parts from reference TRBV19 and TRBJ2-3): DGGITQSPKYLFRKEGQNVTLSCEQNLNHDAMYWYRQDPGQGLRLIYYSQIVNDFQKGDIAEGYSVSREKKESFPLTVTSAQKNPTAFYLCASSIAPGQGADTQYFGPGTRLTVL.

The chain employs TRBV18 and TRBJ1-4; possibly TRBD1 for D (6 bases). This CDR3 has 15 amino acids. V was clipped by 4 bases and J by 5 bases, with 14 bases between them. The germline CDR1 and CDR2 sequences are KGHSH and LQKENI. The CDR3 spells CASSLSGTSNEKLFF. The CDR3 DNA reads TGTGCCAGCTCACTGTCCGGGACAAGCAATGAAAAACTGTTTTTT.

The V gene is TRBV24-1, the J gene TRBJ2-2; D is uncertain. Germline assignment: CDR1 KGHDR and CDR2 SFDVKD. The ends were cut back, 4 bases at V and 2 bases at J, with 10 bases in the middle. The CDR3 consists of 15 residues. The CDR3 reads CATSDSDINTGELFF. The DNA for the CDR3 is TGTGCCACCAGTGACTCTGACATAAACACCGGGGAGCTGTTTTTT.

This sequence joins TRBV18 and TRBJ1-1, with 7 bases aligning to TRBD1. In germline, CDR1 is KGHSH, CDR2 LQKENI. The CDR3 runs 18 residues. J lost 2 bases, V lost 2 bases, and 14 bases had no gene match. CDR3 sequence reads: CASSPLVATGAVNTEAFF. The CDR3 DNA sequence: TGTGCCAGCTCACCATTGGTAGCCACAGGGGCCGTTAACACTGAAGCTTTCTTT.

CDR3 residues: CASSLLINLNYGYTF. The CDR3 DNA follows: TGTGCCAGCAGTTTGCTCATAAACCTTAACTATGGCTACACCTTC. The chain employs TRBV28 and TRBJ1-2; D ambiguous. With 3 bases removed from V and 1 base from J, the gap between germline ends came to 12 bases. CDR1 MDHEN and CDR2 SYDVKM come from the germline V gene. CDR3 length: 15 residues.

The rearrangement links TRBV3-1 (or the pseudogene TRBV3-2) to TRBJ1-2; possible D gene TRBD1, 5 bases. The germline CDR1 and CDR2 sequences are LGHDT and YNNKEL (reference sequence). The CDR3 length is 12 residues. V was pared by 4 bases and J by 8 bases, with 11 bases between. CDR3 protein: CASSPGGRGYTF. The CDR3 nucleotides are TGTGCCAGCAGCCCCGGGGGACGGGGCTACACCTTC.

V is TRBV6-5 and J is TRBJ2-3; TRBD1 matches at 9 bases. Trimming cost V 1 base and J 3 bases; bases outside gene matches: 5. The V gene's germline CDR1 is MNHEY and CDR2 SVGAGI. The length of the CDR3 is 16 residues. The chain's CDR3 is CASSYLTGGRTDTQYF. The CDR3 nucleotides are TGTGCCAGCAGTTACTTAACAGGGGGCAGGACAGATACGCAGTATTTT.

This sequence joins TRBV6-5 and TRBJ2-7; 10 bases line up with TRBD1. The CDR3 contains 15 residues. Germline lookup yields CDR1 MNHEY and CDR2 SVGAGI. Trimming at V came to 6 bases and at J to 4 bases, leaving 9 bases not matched to a gene. CDR3 protein: CASRMTGQGGYEQYF. The CDR3 nucleotides are TGTGCCAGCAGGATGACAGGACAGGGGGGTTACGAGCAGTACTTC.

The genes are TRBV5-1 and TRBJ2-7; 11 nucleotides match TRBD2. The CDR3 is 15 residues long. Germline-derived CDR1 and CDR2 are SGHRS and YFSETQ. Germline trimming cut 1 base from V and 3 bases from J; bases unmatched to any gene: 3. The CDR3 nucleotides read TGCGCCAGCAGCTTGACACTAGCGGGGGACTACGAGCAGTACTTC. This codes for CASSLTLAGDYEQYF. Drawing the rest from reference TRBV5-1 and TRBJ2-7, the complete variable domain is KAGVTQTPRYLIKTRGQQVTLSCSPISGHRSVSWYQQTPGQGLQFLFEYFSETQRNKGNFPGRFSGRQFSNSRSEMNVSTLELGDSALYLCASSLTLAGDYEQYFGPGTRLTVT.

The gene calls are TRBV19 and TRBJ2-5, with TRBD2 matching over 11 bases. The CDR3 sequence is 15 residues long. Per the germline V gene, CDR1 is LNHDA and CDR2 is SQIVND (reference sequence). V was clipped by 5 bases and J by 9 bases; unmatched bases: 11. CDR3 nucleotide sequence: TGTGCCAGTAGTCCGGGGACTAGCGGTACGGTGGCCCAGTACTTC. This gives the protein CASSPGTSGTVAQYF.

V and J are TRBV12-5 and TRBJ1-1, with a weak D call TRBD1 (5 bases). This CDR3 has 14 amino acids. With 5 bases removed from V and 4 bases from J, the gap between germline ends came to 14 bases. Germline V gives CDR1 LGHNT, CDR2 FRNRAP. CDR3 loop: CASGPYRTITEAFF. In DNA, the CDR3 is TGTGCTAGTGGTCCCTACAGGACGATCACTGAAGCTTTCTTT.

This chain uses TRBV30 with TRBJ1-1; the D gene is possibly TRBD1 (5 bases). Trimming took 4 bases from V and 5 from J, leaving 20 bases between them. Germline V gene sequence: CDR1 GTSNPN, CDR2 SVGIG (reference sequence). This CDR3 contains 15 residues. The CDR3 DNA reads as TGTGCCTGGAATTCCCGGGACCCGGGGAGGACTGAAGCTTTCTTT. This codes for CAWNSRDPGRTEAFF.

V usage is TRBV15 and J usage is TRBJ1-2, with 11 positions matching TRBD1. The CDR3 length is 14 residues. V shed 0 bases, J shed 12 bases, and the junction held 6 bases outside the gene matches. From germline, CDR1 is LNHNV and CDR2 YYDKDF (reference sequence). The CDR3 DNA reads as TGTGCCACCAGCAGAGATCGGGGACAGGGGGTTGACACCTTC. Amino acid sequence: CATSRDRGQGVDTF.

The chain combines TRBV28 with TRBJ1-4, with D perhaps matching TRBD1 (5 bases). The germline V gene has CDR1 MDHEN and CDR2 SYDVKM. With 7 bases removed from V and 7 bases from J, the gap between germline ends came to 16 bases. The CDR3 spans 14 residues. The CDR3 nucleotides are TGTGCCAGCACCCCCCATCTTCAGGGTGAAAAACTGTTTTTT. Protein: CASTPHLQGEKLFF.

A note on this clone: An end of the junction differs from the germline gene, which may be a read error. CDR3 amino acids: CASTLRNRGNQPQHF. The CDR3 DNA sequence: TGTGCCAGCACTTTACGAAACAGGGGGAATCAGCCCCAGCATTTT. The rearrangement links TRBV28 to TRBJ1-5; TRBD1 aligns across 8 bases. Germline CDR1 reads MDHEN; CDR2 reads SYDVKM. This CDR3 has 15 residues.

The chain is built from TRBV5-6 and TRBJ1-6; D possibly corresponds to TRBD1 (6 bases). Germline V gene data show CDR1 as SGHDT and CDR2 as YYEEEE. The CDR3 totals 15 residues. V lost 5 bases, J lost 7 bases, and 16 bases lay in between. The CDR3 DNA is TGTGCCAGCAGGCGGGGGGCCCGCGGCAATTCACCCCTCCACTTT. This sequence encodes CASRRGARGNSPLHF.

V and J are TRBV6-6 and TRBJ2-7; possible D gene TRBD1, 6 bases. This CDR3 has 15 residues. Per the germline V gene, CDR1 is MNHNY and CDR2 is SVGAGI (reference sequence). The ends were cut back, 0 bases at V and 2 bases at J, with 11 bases in the middle. CDR3 region: CASSYSGTSTYEQYV. CDR3 bases: TGTGCCAGCAGTTACTCGGGGACATCAACCTACGAGCAGTACGTC.

The chain combines TRBV28 with TRBJ2-3, with no clear D. Per the germline V gene, CDR1 is MDHEN and CDR2 is SYDVKM. The CDR3 contains 13 residues. V gave up 2 bases and J gave up 1 base, with 4 bases separating them. For the CDR3, the DNA is TGTGCCAGCAGTTTAGGTGGCACAGATACGCAGTATTTT. It yields the protein CASSLGGTDTQYF.

The gene calls are TRBV18 and TRBJ2-5, with unresolved D. V was shortened by 0 bases and J by 5 bases, with 4 bases between the two germline ends. The CDR3 extends over 12 amino acids. CDR1 KGHSH and CDR2 LQKENI come from the germline V gene. CDR3 sequence reads: CASSPPAETQYF. The DNA for the CDR3 is TGTGCCAGCTCACCACCGGCCGAGACCCAGTACTTC.

The V and J genes are TRBV18 and TRBJ1-1, with D hard to call. Between the trimmed V and J ends, which lost 3 bases and 1 base, there was a span of 9 bases. The CDR3 contains 14 residues. Germline CDR1 is KGHSH and CDR2 is LQKENI. The CDR3 DNA sequence: TGTGCCAGCTCACCTGCGGTCTCGAACACTGAAGCTTTCTTT. Amino acid sequence: CASSPAVSNTEAFF.

The chain links TRBV6-6 to TRBJ1-5; 7 bases are a match to TRBD1. Losses at the gene ends were 2 bases for V and 5 bases for J; bases not matched to a gene: 6. Looked up from germline, CDR1 is MNHNY and CDR2 is SVGAGI (reference sequence). The CDR3 is 15 amino acids. The CDR3 loop reads CASSYPDRSDQPQHF. As DNA, the CDR3 is TGTGCCAGCAGTTACCCGGACAGGTCAGATCAGCCCCAGCATTTT.